Included here is one T cell receptor (beta chain) sequence, with context. This sample was included in a study of PD-L1 blockade in urothelial cancer. About the research overall: Bladder-origin urothelial cancer in males covered about 90% of the roughly 30 patients. Patients had been given 0 to 3 earlier chemotherapy regimens. Analyzed time points were 3 weeks (second dose) and 6 weeks after therapy began. Per blood sample, T cells had a median of around 140,000.

Trimming left V 6 bases short and J 4 bases short, with 15 bases between. Germline CDR1 is MGHDK and CDR2 is SYGVNS. The CDR3 extends over 15 amino acids. Only in-frame clones appear in the TCRdb table, and some are missing; sequencing was by immunoSEQ multiplex PCR. The table includes around 30,000 clones, around 75% detected once. The chain joins TRBV25-1 to TRBJ2-2, with a tentative D call TRBD2 (6 bases). The clonotype comes from a man aged 50 or older with urothelial cancer. Here the sequenced sample was PBMCs, taken around atezolizumab (anti-PD-L1) treatment. DNA for the CDR3: TGTGCCAGCAGAGTACCCGGGACTCCCACCGGGGAGCTGTTTTTT. Protein: CASRVPGTPTGELFF.